Listed here are 3 T cell receptor beta chains from one sample, sequenced in a study of CD8 T cells in Susac syndrome (dated by TCRdb to between 2018 and 2021). Library preparation employed the immunoSEQ multiplex PCR assay. RNA was extracted using the RNeasy kit, and roughly 0.5 to 1 ug of the RNA was reverse transcribed with random hexamers. TCRdb trimmed the raw reads at Q25, called clones with MiXCR and kept productive beta chains. Rows matching on CDR3 protein sequence are summarized as one entry with the most common DNA and genes. In this sample the table shows roughly 150,000 distinct CDR3 sequences, 92% of which occur a single time. Together, the top ten hold under 0.085% of the sample. Sequences were obtained from CD4+ T cells from PBMCs. The receptors come from a human donor in good health.

CDR3 sequence reads: CASSRDSWYNEQFF. In nucleotides, the CDR3 is TGTGCCAGTAGTAGGGACTCATGGTACAATGAGCAGTTCTTC. The gene calls are TRBV19 and TRBJ2-1; the D gene is possibly TRBD2 (6 bases). CDR1 and CDR2 from the germline V gene are LNHDA and SQIVND (reference sequence). Trimming removed 4 bases from V and 4 bases from J, with 11 bases in between. The CDR3 runs 14 residues.

J is TRBJ1-1 and V is TRBV12-3 or TRBV12-4, with D possibly being TRBD1 (5 bases). This CDR3 spans 14 amino acids. V was cut by 4 bases and J by 1 base, with 10 bases left in between. The chain's CDR3 is CASSSRDGNTEAFF. For the CDR3, the DNA is TGTGCCAGCAGTTCCCGGGACGGGAACACTGAAGCTTTCTTT.

The chain links TRBV20-1 to TRBJ2-5, with D possibly being TRBD1 (5 bases). From germline, CDR1 is DFQATT and CDR2 SNEGSKA (reference sequence). The CDR3 runs to 9 residues. The CDR3 DNA reads TGCAGCTTAGGCGGTTGGGGCTACTTC. This translates into CSLGGWGYF.